The 21 T cell receptor beta chains reported below all come from one sample, sequenced in a study of blood T cell repertoires in COVID-19. The repertoire was sequenced with immunoSEQ multiplex PCR; TCRdb's copy has only in-frame clones and lacks some. The sample lists over 120,000 clones, about nine tenths occurring once. The sample taken for sequencing was PBMCs or T cells enriched from blood (not recorded which). Source of these receptors: a man between 60 and 70 years old who had recovered from COVID-19.

The gene calls are TRBV27 and TRBJ2-7; 9 nucleotides align to TRBD2. CDR1 is MNHEY and CDR2 is SMNVEV in the germline V gene (reference sequence). The CDR3 covers 14 residues. After removal of 7 bases from V and 0 bases from J, the junction contained 4 bases not matched to a gene. This CDR3 is CASTTSGYSYEQYF. The CDR3 nucleotides read TGTGCCAGCACTACTAGCGGGTACTCCTACGAGCAGTACTTC.

The sample holds one count of this clone. The CDR3 nucleotides read TGTGCCAGCAGCGCCTCCGGGACAGGGCTGAACTATGGCTACACCTTC. Encoded protein: CASSASGTGLNYGYTF. The chain combines TRBV2 with TRBJ1-2, with 9 bases that match TRBD1. CDR1 is SNHLY, CDR2 FYNNEI, per germline. This CDR3 comprises 16 residues. J was trimmed by 2 bases and V by 6 bases; bases with no gene match: 10.

The chain is built from TRBV28 and TRBJ1-2; D may be TRBD1 (6 bases). Germline-derived CDR1 and CDR2 are MDHEN and SYDVKM. The CDR3 is made up of 13 amino acids. The V and J ends lost 3 bases and 4 bases respectively, with 9 bases between them. The CDR3, as DNA: TGTGCCAGCAGTTTTGGACAGATCTATGGCTACACCTTC. This encodes CASSFGQIYGYTF.

The chain combines TRBV6-5 with TRBJ2-7, with a weak D call TRBD2 (5 bases). The CDR3 length is 14 residues. The ends were cut back, 8 bases at V and 2 bases at J, with 16 bases in the middle. In germline, CDR1 is MNHEY, CDR2 SVGAGI. CDR3 coding DNA: TGTGCCAGCTCTAGAGCGGCAGGAGCCTACGAGCAGTACTTC. Its translation is CASSRAAGAYEQYF.

The gene calls are TRBV5-6 and TRBJ1-2; 8 bases are shared with TRBD1. The CDR3 has 16 residues. J was trimmed by 2 bases and V by 3 bases; bases with no gene match: 9. CDR1 and CDR2 (germline): SGHDT, YYEEEE. The CDR3 nucleotides read TGTGCCAGCAGCTCCCTGACAGGGGAAAGGAACTATGGCTACACCTTC. This sequence encodes CASSSLTGERNYGYTF.

The rearrangement joins TRBV24-1 to TRBJ2-3; D call uncertain. This CDR3 comprises 11 residues. V dropped 2 bases and J dropped 9 bases, with 5 bases sitting between them. In germline, CDR1 is KGHDR, CDR2 SFDVKD. The CDR3 DNA is TGTGCCACCAGTGATTCGAGGACGCAGTATTTT. Encoded protein: CATSDSRTQYF.

The rearrangement links TRBV18 to TRBJ2-1, with D possibly being TRBD2 (5 bases). The germline V and J ends were trimmed by 2 bases and 9 bases, with 11 bases remaining between them. Germline V gene sequence: CDR1 KGHSH, CDR2 LQKENI. The CDR3 loop spans 13 amino acids. CDR3: CASSPDLAGEQFF. The DNA of the CDR3 is TGTGCCAGCTCACCAGATCTAGCCGGTGAGCAGTTCTTC.

The chain uses TRBV27 and TRBJ2-1; 9 bases match TRBD2. Germline V gene lookup returns CDR1 MNHEY and CDR2 SMNVEV (reference sequence). V shed 4 bases, J shed 2 bases, and the junction held 6 bases outside the gene matches. The CDR3 is 16 residues long. For the CDR3, the DNA is TGTGCCAGCAGTTCCCTCCTAGCGGGGACCTACAATGAGCAGTTCTTC. Its translation is CASSSLLAGTYNEQFF.

V and J are TRBV27 and TRBJ2-7, with 10 bases matching TRBD2. Germline CDR1 is MNHEY and CDR2 is SMNVEV (reference sequence). The V and J ends lost 7 bases and 1 base, in that order; junction bases with no gene match: 7. This CDR3 region has 15 residues. The CDR3 sequence is CASTSWTSGSYEQYF. The CDR3 DNA sequence: TGTGCCAGCACCTCCTGGACTAGCGGATCCTACGAGCAGTACTTC.

V and J are TRBV11-2 and TRBJ1-6; D is perhaps TRBD1 (6 bases). Germline V gene lookup returns CDR1 SGHAT and CDR2 FQNNGV. Trimming shortened V by 5 bases and J by 8 bases, and 16 bases separated the two germline ends. This CDR3 is built from 15 residues. CDR3 coding DNA: TGTGCCAGCAGCAGGACAGCAAAAGGGGATTCACCCCTCCACTTT. This codes for CASSRTAKGDSPLHF.

The CDR3 coding sequence is TGTGCCAGCAGCCAGTGGCCCAATCAGCCCCAGCATTTT. Its translation: CASSQWPNQPQHF. The chain has TRBV4-2 and TRBJ1-5; D unresolved. The germline CDR1 and CDR2 sequences are LGHNA and YNFKEQ. The V gene lost 3 bases and the J gene lost 3 bases, with 6 bases spanning the gap. CDR3 length: 13 amino acids.

This sequence joins TRBV5-8 and TRBJ2-7; maybe TRBD2 (5 bases). CDR1 and CDR2 from the germline V gene are SGHTS and YDEGEE. This CDR3 has 12 amino acids. The ends were cut back, 3 bases at V and 4 bases at J, with 8 bases in the middle. The CDR3 here is CASSSGFYEQYF. The CDR3 nucleotides read TGTGCCAGCAGCTCGGGATTTTACGAGCAGTACTTC. The full variable domain, completed using reference TRBV5-8 and TRBJ2-7, is EAGVTQSPTHLIKTRGQQATLRCSPISGHTSVYWYQQALGLGLQFLLWYDEGEERNRGNFPPRFSGRQFPNYSSELNVNALELEDSALYLCASSSGFYEQYFGPGTRLTVT.

By share, this clone counts as medium-sized (0.01 to 0.1%). Here the CDR3 DNA reads TGTGCCAGCACCACAAAAGTAAATGAGCAGTTCTTC. It yields the protein CASTTKVNEQFF. The V call is TRBV25-1, the J call TRBJ2-1; D is undetermined. CDR1 and CDR2 from the germline V gene are MGHDK and SYGVNS. The CDR3 loop spans 12 amino acids. Trimming pared 7 bases from V and 7 bases from J, leaving 11 bases between. The full variable domain, its missing parts supplied by reference TRBV25-1 and TRBJ2-1, is EADIYQTPRYLVIGTGKKITLECSQTMGHDKMYWYQQDPGMELHLIHYSYGVNSTEKGDLSSESTVSRIRTEHFPLTLESARPSHTSQYLCASTTKVNEQFFGPGTRLTVL.

V gene TRBV6-1 combines with J gene TRBJ1-1; 10 bases agree with TRBD1. CDR3 length equals 18 residues. CDR1 and CDR2 from the germline V gene are MNHNS and SASEGT. V dropped 3 bases and J dropped 3; count of bases not matched to a gene: 13. The CDR3 DNA sequence: TGTGCCAGCAGTGACCTGCAACTGACAGGGGGCGCCGACACTGAAGCTTTCTTT. Protein sequence: CASSDLQLTGGADTEAFF.

V usage is TRBV12-3 or TRBV12-4 and J usage is TRBJ1-2; no clear D. CDR3 length equals 12 residues. V was clipped by 1 base and J by 4 bases, with 4 bases between them. Here the CDR3 reads CASSLGAYGYTF. DNA of the CDR3: TGTGCCAGCAGTTTAGGGGCCTATGGCTACACCTTC.

The gene calls are TRBV7-2 and TRBJ2-7, with TRBD2 identical over 9 bases. CDR1 and CDR2 from the germline V gene are SGHTA and FQGNSA. The V segment lost 5 bases and the J segment 4 bases; nucleotides outside the gene matches: 12. The CDR3 runs 16 residues. CDR3 residues: CASSPRGSGSGYEQYF. The CDR3 nucleotides read TGTGCCAGCAGCCCCCGAGGTAGCGGGAGCGGATACGAGCAGTACTTC.

The V gene is TRBV29-1, the J gene TRBJ2-1; maybe TRBD1 (6 bases). This CDR3 is built from 15 residues. CDR1 is SQVTM and CDR2 is ANQGSEA in the germline V gene. Trimming took off 8 bases at V and 0 bases at J, with 17 bases between the two ends. This CDR3 reads CSHQTNRVSYNEQFF. CDR3 coding DNA: TGCAGCCACCAAACAAACAGGGTCTCCTACAATGAGCAGTTCTTC.

The V and J genes are TRBV6-6 and TRBJ2-7; 10 bases align to TRBD1. This CDR3 is 16 amino acids long. Trimming at V came to 6 bases and at J to 5 bases, leaving 13 bases not matched to a gene. CDR1 is MNHNY and CDR2 is SVGAGI in the germline V gene (reference sequence). DNA for the CDR3: TGTGCCAGCAGGACAGACAGGGGGCGCGTAATACACGAGCAGTACTTC. Encoded protein: CASRTDRGRVIHEQYF.

The chain is built from TRBV27 and TRBJ1-5, with D hard to call. This CDR3 spans 14 amino acids. Germline CDR1 is MNHEY and CDR2 is SMNVEV (reference sequence). V lost 3 bases and J 4 bases, leaving 10 bases between the germline ends. Written as DNA, the CDR3 is TGTGCCAGCAGTTTTTCACGGGAAAATCAGCCCCAGCATTTT. This codes for CASSFSRENQPQHF.

This chain uses TRBV18 with TRBJ1-5, with D hard to call. This CDR3 has 15 residues. V lost 3 bases and J lost 11, with 20 bases in between. From germline, CDR1 is KGHSH and CDR2 LQKENI. DNA for the CDR3: TGTGCCAGCTCACCGGGAGGAGGGTGGGATCGGTCCCAGCATTTT. It yields the protein CASSPGGGWDRSQHF. The full variable domain, rest sourced from reference TRBV18 and TRBJ1-5, is NAGVMQNPRHLVRRRGQEARLRCSPMKGHSHVYWYRQLPEEGLKFMVYLQKENIIDESGMPKERFSAEFPKEGPSILRIQQVVRGDSAAYFCASSPGGGWDRSQHFGDGTRLSIL.

This sequence joins TRBV6-1 and TRBJ2-2, with 9 bases matching TRBD2. In germline, CDR1 is MNHNS, CDR2 SASEGT. This CDR3 is 18 amino acids long. Losses at the gene ends were 3 bases for V and 5 bases for J; bases not matched to a gene: 13. CDR3 DNA sequence: TGTGCCAGCAGTGACAGGAGGGCGCTAGCGGGACGGACCGGGGAGCTGTTTTTT. This gives the protein CASSDRRALAGRTGELFF.